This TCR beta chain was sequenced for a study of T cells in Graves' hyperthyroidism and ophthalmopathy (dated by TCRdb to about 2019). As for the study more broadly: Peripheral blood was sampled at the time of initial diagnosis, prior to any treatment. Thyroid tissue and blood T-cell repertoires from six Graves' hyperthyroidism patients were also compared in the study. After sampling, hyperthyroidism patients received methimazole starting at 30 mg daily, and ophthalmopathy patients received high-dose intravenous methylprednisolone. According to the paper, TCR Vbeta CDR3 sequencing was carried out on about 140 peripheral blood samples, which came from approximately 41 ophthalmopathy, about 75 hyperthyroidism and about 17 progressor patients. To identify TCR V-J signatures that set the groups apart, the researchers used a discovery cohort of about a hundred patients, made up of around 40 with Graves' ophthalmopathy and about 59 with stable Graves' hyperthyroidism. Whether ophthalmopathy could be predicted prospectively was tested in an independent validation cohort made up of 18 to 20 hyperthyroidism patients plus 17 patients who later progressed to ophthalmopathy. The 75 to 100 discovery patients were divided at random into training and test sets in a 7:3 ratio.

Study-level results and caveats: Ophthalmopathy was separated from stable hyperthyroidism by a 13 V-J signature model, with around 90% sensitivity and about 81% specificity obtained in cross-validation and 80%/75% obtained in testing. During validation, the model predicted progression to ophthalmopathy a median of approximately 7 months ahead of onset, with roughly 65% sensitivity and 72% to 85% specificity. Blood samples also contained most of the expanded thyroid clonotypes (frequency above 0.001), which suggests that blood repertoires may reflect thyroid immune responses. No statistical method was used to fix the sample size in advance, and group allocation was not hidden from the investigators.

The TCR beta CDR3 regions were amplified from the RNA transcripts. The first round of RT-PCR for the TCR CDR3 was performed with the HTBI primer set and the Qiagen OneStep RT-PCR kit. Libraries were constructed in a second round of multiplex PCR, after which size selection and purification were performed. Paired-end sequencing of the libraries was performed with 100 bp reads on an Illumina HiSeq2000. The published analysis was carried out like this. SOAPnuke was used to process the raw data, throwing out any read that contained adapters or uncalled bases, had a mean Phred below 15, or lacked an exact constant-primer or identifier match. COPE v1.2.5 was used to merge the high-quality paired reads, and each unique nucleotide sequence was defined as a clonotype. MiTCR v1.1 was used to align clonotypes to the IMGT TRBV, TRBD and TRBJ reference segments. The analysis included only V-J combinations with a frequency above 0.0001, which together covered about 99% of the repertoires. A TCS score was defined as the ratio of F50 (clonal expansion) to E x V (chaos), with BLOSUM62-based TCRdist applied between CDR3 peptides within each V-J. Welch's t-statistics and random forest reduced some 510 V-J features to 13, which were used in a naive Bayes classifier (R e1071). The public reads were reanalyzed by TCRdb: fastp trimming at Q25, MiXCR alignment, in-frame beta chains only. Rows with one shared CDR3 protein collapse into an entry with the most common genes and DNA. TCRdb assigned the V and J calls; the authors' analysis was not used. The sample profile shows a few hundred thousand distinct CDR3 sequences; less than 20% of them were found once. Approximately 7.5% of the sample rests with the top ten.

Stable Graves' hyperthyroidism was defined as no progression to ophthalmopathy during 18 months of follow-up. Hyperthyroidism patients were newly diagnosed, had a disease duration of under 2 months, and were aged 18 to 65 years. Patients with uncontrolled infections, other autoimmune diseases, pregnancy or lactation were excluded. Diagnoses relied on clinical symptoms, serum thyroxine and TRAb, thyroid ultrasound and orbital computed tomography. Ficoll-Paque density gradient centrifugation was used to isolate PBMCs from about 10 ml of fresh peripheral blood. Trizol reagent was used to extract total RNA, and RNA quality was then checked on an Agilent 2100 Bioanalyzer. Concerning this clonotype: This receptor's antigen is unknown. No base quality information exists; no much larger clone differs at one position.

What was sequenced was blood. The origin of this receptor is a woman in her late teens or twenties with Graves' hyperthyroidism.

The nucleotide sequence reads TGTGCCACCGAACGGGCGTCAACGAACACCGGGGAGCTGTTTTTT. Its coded protein is CATERASTNTGELFF. The chain was built from TRBV19 and TRBJ2-2; the D gene cannot be resolved reliably. Deletion took 10 bases off V and 0 bases off J, with a span of 15 bases between the germline ends. The cysteine opens and the phenylalanine closes a CDR3 of 15 amino acids. The entry retains the CDR3 DNA only, 45 bases that are in frame from base 1. For CDR1 and CDR2, the germline V gene (reference sequence) lists LNHDA and SQIVND. The CDR3 plus the reference TRBV19 and TRBJ2-2 genes for the other parts give the full variable domain: DGGITQSPKYLFRKEGQNVTLSCEQNLNHDAMYWYRQDPGQGLRLIYYSQIVNDFQKGDIAEGYSVSREKKESFPLTVTSAQKNPTAFYLCATERASTNTGELFFGEGSRLTVL.